This T cell receptor beta chain was sequenced for a study of cytomegalovirus exposure and HLA in healthy donors (dated by TCRdb to 2016 to 2017). Background for the entire study: According to a later analysis, one platform produced both the approximately 110 validation repertoires and the 720 or so repertoires of the first cohort. The study aimed to test whether cataloging public T cell receptors could reveal signatures of past pathogen exposure. Along with the approximately 670-subject first cohort, a separate validation cohort of over a hundred different subjects was used. To predict cytomegalovirus infection status, the study brought together high-throughput TCR immunosequencing, statistical association of individual TCRs with disease status, and machine learning.

A remark on this clone: Its antigen has not been determined. The input lacks base qualities; no much larger clone sits a single base away.

The CDR1 and CDR2 encoded by the germline V gene are SQVTM and ANQGSEA. From V the trimming removes 7 bases and from J it removes 5 bases, while the gene matches leave 10 bases of the junction unaccounted for. The CDR3, cysteine through phenylalanine, is 14 amino acids long. The read is trimmed to its CDR3 DNA, 42 bases read in frame from base 1. The donors were included in the validation cohort of 120 subjects, a group kept apart from the approximately 690-subject first cohort. Library generation was performed with the immunoSEQ multiplex PCR assay. The original pipeline was this. A statistical classification framework was built to diagnose cytomegalovirus status from the catalog of TCR beta chain sequences. TCRdb's version of the immuneACCESS table is confined to in-frame rearrangements and falls short of the full clone set. An unresolved V gene accounts for under half of the shortfall where checked; the remainder is of unknown origin. V and J calls and clone size are those listed in that table; D and trimming were worked out from the DNA. For this sample the table gives 55,000 to 65,000 clones, of which 95% to 96% were detected only once. 0.7% to 0.95% of the sample is in the top ten clones.

Paper-wide results and their limitations: While some public TCRs were present in many individuals, most TCR sequences turned up only very rarely across donors. The authors suggested that the approach could potentially be extended to other disease states and immunological phenotypes. The validation cohort had no HLA typing available for a later analysis, so co-occurrence within that cohort was assessed over all 130 or so repertoires. In vitro tests confirmed that a few of the cytomegalovirus-associated TCR beta chains recognize cytomegalovirus antigens. A later analysis found that TCRs clustered in the first cohort also tended to co-occur in the approximately 120 validation repertoires, with 94% of cluster scores above 0. In the study, some 180 TCR beta chains were listed as associated with cytomegalovirus. Cytomegalovirus status was reported to be diagnosed by the classifier with high specificity and sensitivity in both the original and validation cohorts.

The sample consisted of PBMCs. The TCR originated in a man younger than 35 in good health and CMV-seronegative. The chain is assembled from TRBV29-1 and TRBJ2-7; TRBD1 fits 11 bases in the junction. The DNA is as follows: TGCAGCGCAGCCGGGACAGGGGGAAATCACGAGCAGTACTTC. This is translated as CSAAGTGGNHEQYF.